The 10 T cell receptor beta chains reported below all come from one sample, sequenced in a study of T cell responses to AZD1222 COVID-19 vaccine. Measured with immunoSEQ multiplex PCR; TCRdb has only the in-frame clones, and not every one. The table has about 110,000 clones, 94% seen once. The sequenced sample was peripheral blood, obtained 28 days after the second AZD1222 dose. These receptors originate from an adult who received the AZD1222 COVID-19 vaccine.

The gene calls are TRBV29-1 and TRBJ1-1, with D hard to call. Looked up from germline, CDR1 is SQVTM and CDR2 is ANQGSEA. The CDR3 consists of 12 residues. The germline V and J ends were trimmed by 1 base and 8 bases, with 11 bases remaining between them. CDR3 sequence: CSVEAARWEAFF. DNA for the CDR3: TGCAGCGTTGAAGCGGCAAGGTGGGAAGCTTTCTTT.

The chain recombines TRBV4-1 with TRBJ1-2; D remains ambiguous. V was cut by 0 bases and J by 4 bases, with 6 bases left in between. Germline-derived CDR1 and CDR2 are MGHRA and YSYEKL. CDR3 length: 13 residues. The CDR3 nucleotides are TGCGCCAGCAGCCAAGACAGTGGCTATGGCTACACCTTC. Translated, it gives CASSQDSGYGYTF.

The chain employs TRBV5-3 and TRBJ1-1; D is ambiguous. TRBV5-3 is an ORF, with its function uncertain. There are 14 residues in the CDR3. Trimming stripped 4 bases from V and 5 bases from J, with 15 bases between. CDR3 DNA: TGTGCCAGAAGCAAACTACGTGGGCGGACTGAAGCTTTCTTT. Translated: CARSKLRGRTEAFF.

The rearrangement uses TRBV7-2 and TRBJ2-7; D might be TRBD2 (6 bases). V was shortened by 2 bases and J by 1 base, with 12 bases between the two germline ends. There are 15 residues in the CDR3. Germline loops: CDR1 SGHTA, CDR2 FQGNSA. CDR3 nucleotide sequence: TGTGCCAGCAGCTTAATAGGACTACAATCCTACGAGCAGTACTTC. Translating gives CASSLIGLQSYEQYF.

This chain uses TRBV3-1 (or the pseudogene TRBV3-2) with TRBJ2-2; D is unresolved. CDR3 length equals 14 residues. CDR1 and CDR2 from the germline V gene are LGHDT and YNNKEL (reference sequence). The V end was cut by 1 base, the J end by 4 bases, with 7 bases between. Here the CDR3 DNA reads TGTGCCAGCAGCCAAGGGTCGGGCACCGGGGAGCTGTTTTTT. Translating it yields CASSQGSGTGELFF.

The rearrangement joins TRBV6-2 or TRBV6-3 to TRBJ1-4; D is perhaps TRBD1 (5 bases). Trimming shortened V by 2 bases and J by 6 bases, and 10 bases separated the two germline ends. The CDR3 loop spans 14 amino acids. Germline V gene lookup returns CDR1 MNHEY and CDR2 SVGEGT. In DNA form, the CDR3 reads TGTGCCAGCAGTTACGTACAGGAGGATGAAAAACTGTTTTTT. It yields the protein CASSYVQEDEKLFF.

The rearrangement uses TRBV7-9 and TRBJ2-5; D gene unclear. Germline V gives CDR1 SEHNR, CDR2 FQNEAQ (reference sequence). Trimming left V 5 bases short and J 5 bases short, with 21 bases between. There are 16 residues in the CDR3. The chain's CDR3 is CASSPPPRTGWETQYF. CDR3 nucleotides: TGTGCCAGCAGCCCCCCACCCCGGACCGGGTGGGAGACCCAGTACTTC.

This chain joins TRBV11-3 and TRBJ2-3, with D perhaps assigned TRBD1 or TRBD2 (5 bases each). Germline V gives CDR1 SGHNT, CDR2 YENEEA. CDR3 length: 13 amino acids. Trimming took 5 bases from V and 7 from J, leaving 13 bases between them. The CDR3 DNA is TGTGCCAGCAGCCTGGGACCCTCCAATACGCAGTATTTT. Protein product: CASSLGPSNTQYF. Looking up the rest from reference TRBV11-3 and TRBJ2-3 gives the full variable domain: EAGVVQSPRYKIIEKKQPVAFWCNPISGHNTLYWYLQNLGQGPELLIRYENEEAVDDSQLPKDRFSAERLKGVDSTLKIQPAELGDSAVYLCASSLGPSNTQYFGPGTRLTVL.

The rearrangement links TRBV5-6 to TRBJ1-2, with 10 bases fitting TRBD1. The CDR3 length is 16 residues. Germline values: CDR1 SGHDT, CDR2 YYEEEE. V lost 2 bases, J lost 5 bases, and 9 bases stayed unmatched. CDR3 bases: TGTGCCAGCAGCTTCCTAGGGACAGGGGACTCGTATGGCTACACCTTC. This sequence encodes CASSFLGTGDSYGYTF.

V usage is TRBV5-4 and J usage is TRBJ2-2, with 7 nucleotides matching TRBD1. The length of the CDR3 is 15 residues. The germline V gene encodes CDR1 SGHNT and CDR2 YYREEE (reference sequence). With 4 bases clipped from V and 2 bases from J, the junction kept 5 bases outside the gene matches. CDR3 sequence reads: CASSPGQDNTGELFF. The CDR3 coding sequence is TGTGCCAGCAGCCCCGGACAGGACAACACCGGGGAGCTGTTTTTT.